This T cell receptor (beta chain) was identified in a study of blood T cell repertoires in COVID-19. Study details: T cells, B-cell-depleted T cells, or PBMCs provided the cDNA or gDNA that served as material.

Original processing methods: Estimated nucleated cell counts came from reference gene primer amplification. TCRdb's table, derived via immunoSEQ multiplex PCR, lists solely in-frame clones and lacks some. V and J calls plus clone size are reproduced from that table; the DNA served to infer D and trimming. The sample has 130,000 to 150,000 clones; about 85% are singletons. Germline-derived CDR1 and CDR2 are LGHNA and YSLEER. Trimming pared 4 bases from V and 2 bases from J, leaving 9 bases between. The length of the CDR3 is 13 residues. Sequenced input: peripheral blood. The source of this sequence is a human donor with acute or convalescent COVID-19. The donor label of this sample is uncertain. J is TRBJ2-7 and V is TRBV4-3, with TRBD1 as a possible D gene (6 bases). The CDR3 DNA is TGCGCCAGCAGCCGGGACATCCCCTACGAGCAGTACTTC. Translating gives CASSRDIPYEQYF.